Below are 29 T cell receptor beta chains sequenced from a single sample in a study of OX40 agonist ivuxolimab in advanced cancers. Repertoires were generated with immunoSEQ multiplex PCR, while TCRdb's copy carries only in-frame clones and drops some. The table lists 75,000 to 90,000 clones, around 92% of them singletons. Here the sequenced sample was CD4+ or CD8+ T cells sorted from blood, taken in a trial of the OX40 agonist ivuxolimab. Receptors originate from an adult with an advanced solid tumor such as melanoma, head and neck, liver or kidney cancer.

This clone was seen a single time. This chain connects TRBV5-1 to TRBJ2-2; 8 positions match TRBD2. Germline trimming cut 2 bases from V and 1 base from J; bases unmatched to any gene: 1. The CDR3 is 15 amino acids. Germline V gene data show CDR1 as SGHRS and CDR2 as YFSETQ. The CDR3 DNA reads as TGCGCCAGCAGCTTTGCGGGGGGGAACACCGGGGAGCTGTTTTTT. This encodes CASSFAGGNTGELFF.

The CDR3 loop reads CASSMPGQTYEQYF. For the CDR3, the DNA is TGTGCCAGTAGTATGCCCGGACAAACCTACGAGCAGTACTTC. The rearrangement links TRBV19 to TRBJ2-7; weak D call: TRBD1 (5 bases). The CDR3 loop spans 14 amino acids. Germline loops: CDR1 LNHDA, CDR2 SQIVND (reference sequence). V was cut by 3 bases and J by 2 bases, with 11 bases left in between.

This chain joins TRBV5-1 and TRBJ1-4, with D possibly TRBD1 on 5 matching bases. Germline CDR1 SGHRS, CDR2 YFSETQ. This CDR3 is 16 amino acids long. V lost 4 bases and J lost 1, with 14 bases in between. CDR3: CASSREGTLTNEKLFF. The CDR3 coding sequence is TGCGCCAGCAGCAGGGAAGGGACTTTAACTAATGAAAAACTGTTTTTT.

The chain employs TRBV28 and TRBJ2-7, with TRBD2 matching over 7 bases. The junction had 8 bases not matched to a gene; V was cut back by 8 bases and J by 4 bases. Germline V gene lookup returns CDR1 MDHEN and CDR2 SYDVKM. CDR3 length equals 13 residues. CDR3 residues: CASLGLDRYEQYF. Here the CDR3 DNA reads TGTGCCAGCCTCGGACTAGATCGGTACGAGCAGTACTTC.

The CDR3 here is CASSQSLWEQFF. The CDR3 DNA sequence: TGCGCCAGCAGCCAGTCACTTTGGGAGCAGTTCTTC. The chain recombines TRBV4-1 with TRBJ2-1; D unresolved. CDR3 length: 12 amino acids. Germline CDR1 reads MGHRA; CDR2 reads YSYEKL. The V end was cut by 3 bases, the J end by 10 bases, with 10 bases between.

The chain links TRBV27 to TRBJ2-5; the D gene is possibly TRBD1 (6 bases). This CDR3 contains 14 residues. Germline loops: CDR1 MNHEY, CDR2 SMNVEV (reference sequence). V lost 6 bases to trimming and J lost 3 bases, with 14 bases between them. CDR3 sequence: CASSTWGREETQYF. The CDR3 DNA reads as TGTGCCAGCAGCACGTGGGGGCGAGAAGAGACCCAGTACTTC.

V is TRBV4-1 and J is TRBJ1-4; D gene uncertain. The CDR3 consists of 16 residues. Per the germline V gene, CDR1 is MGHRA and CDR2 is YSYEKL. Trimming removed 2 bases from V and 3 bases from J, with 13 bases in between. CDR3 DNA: TGCGCCAGCAGCCAATCCCCAGGCGCTTCTAATGAAAAACTGTTTTTT. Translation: CASSQSPGASNEKLFF.

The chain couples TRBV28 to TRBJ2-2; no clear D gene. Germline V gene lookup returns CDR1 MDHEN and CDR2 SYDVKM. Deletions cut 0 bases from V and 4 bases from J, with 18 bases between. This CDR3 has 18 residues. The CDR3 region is CASSLWGRLVAVTGELFF. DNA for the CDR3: TGTGCCAGCAGTTTATGGGGTAGGCTAGTCGCGGTCACCGGGGAGCTGTTTTTT.

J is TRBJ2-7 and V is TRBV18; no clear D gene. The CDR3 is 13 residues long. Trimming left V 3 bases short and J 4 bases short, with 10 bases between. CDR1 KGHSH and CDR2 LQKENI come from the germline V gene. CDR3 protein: CASSPKGGYEQYF. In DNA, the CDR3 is TGTGCCAGCTCACCGAAGGGTGGGTACGAGCAGTACTTC.

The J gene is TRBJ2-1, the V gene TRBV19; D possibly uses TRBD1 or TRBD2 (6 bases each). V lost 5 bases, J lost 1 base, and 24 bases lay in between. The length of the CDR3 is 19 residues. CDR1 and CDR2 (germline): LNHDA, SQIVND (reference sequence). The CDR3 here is CASSPDRLISGSSYNEQFF. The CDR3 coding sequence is TGTGCCAGTAGTCCCGACAGGTTGATTAGCGGCAGTTCCTACAATGAGCAGTTCTTC. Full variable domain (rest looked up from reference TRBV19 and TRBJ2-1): DGGITQSPKYLFRKEGQNVTLSCEQNLNHDAMYWYRQDPGQGLRLIYYSQIVNDFQKGDIAEGYSVSREKKESFPLTVTSAQKNPTAFYLCASSPDRLISGSSYNEQFFGPGTRLTVL.

The CDR3 DNA follows: TGCGCCAGCAGCTGGGACAGCCCTATTAATACGCAGTATTTT. It encodes CASSWDSPINTQYF. This sequence joins TRBV5-1 and TRBJ2-3; 7 positions match TRBD1. V lost 3 bases, J lost 7 bases, and 8 bases stayed unmatched. This CDR3 spans 14 amino acids. Germline values: CDR1 SGHRS, CDR2 YFSETQ.

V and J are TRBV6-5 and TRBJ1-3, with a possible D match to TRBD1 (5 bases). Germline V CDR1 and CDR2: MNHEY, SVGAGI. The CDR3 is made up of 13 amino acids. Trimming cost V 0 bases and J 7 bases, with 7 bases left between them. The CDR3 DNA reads TGTGCCAGCAGTTACTCATCAGGGAACACCATATATTTT. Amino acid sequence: CASSYSSGNTIYF.

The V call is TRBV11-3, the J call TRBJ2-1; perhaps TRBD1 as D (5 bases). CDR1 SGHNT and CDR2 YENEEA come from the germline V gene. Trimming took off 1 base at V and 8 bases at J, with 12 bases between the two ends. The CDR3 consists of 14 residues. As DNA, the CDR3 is TGTGCCAGCAGCTTAGGGTTAGGGGTCGATGAGCAGTTCTTC. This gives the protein CASSLGLGVDEQFF. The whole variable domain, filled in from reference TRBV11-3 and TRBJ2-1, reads EAGVVQSPRYKIIEKKQPVAFWCNPISGHNTLYWYLQNLGQGPELLIRYENEEAVDDSQLPKDRFSAERLKGVDSTLKIQPAELGDSAVYLCASSLGLGVDEQFFGPGTRLTVL.

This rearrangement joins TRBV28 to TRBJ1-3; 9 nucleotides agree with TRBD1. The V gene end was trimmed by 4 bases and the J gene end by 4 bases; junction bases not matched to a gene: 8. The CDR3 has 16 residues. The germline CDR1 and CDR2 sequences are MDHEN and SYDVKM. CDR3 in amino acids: CASSSFDRGTGNTIYF. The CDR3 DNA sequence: TGTGCCAGCAGTTCCTTCGACAGGGGGACAGGAAACACCATATATTTT.

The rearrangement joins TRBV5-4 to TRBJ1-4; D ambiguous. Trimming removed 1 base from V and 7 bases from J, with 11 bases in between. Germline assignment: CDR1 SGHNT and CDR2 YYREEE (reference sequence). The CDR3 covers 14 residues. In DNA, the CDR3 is TGTGCCAGCAGCTTGTTGGGAGGAGGTGAAAAACTGTTTTTT. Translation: CASSLLGGGEKLFF.

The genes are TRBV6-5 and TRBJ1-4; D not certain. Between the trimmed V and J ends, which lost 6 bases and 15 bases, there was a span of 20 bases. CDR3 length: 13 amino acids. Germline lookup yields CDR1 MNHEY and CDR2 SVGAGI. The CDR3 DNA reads TGTGCCAGCAGATCCCCCGCAGGAGGCGGGTTGTTTTTT. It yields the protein CASRSPAGGGLFF.

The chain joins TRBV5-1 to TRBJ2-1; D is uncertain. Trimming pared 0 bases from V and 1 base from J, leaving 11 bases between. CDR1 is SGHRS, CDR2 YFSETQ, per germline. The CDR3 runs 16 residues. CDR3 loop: CASSLEVVNSYNEQFF. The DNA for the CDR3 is TGCGCCAGCAGCTTGGAAGTGGTAAATTCCTACAATGAGCAGTTCTTC.

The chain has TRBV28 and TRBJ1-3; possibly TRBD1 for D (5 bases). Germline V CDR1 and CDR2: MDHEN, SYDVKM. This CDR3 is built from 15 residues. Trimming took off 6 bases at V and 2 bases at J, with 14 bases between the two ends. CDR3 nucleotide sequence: TGTGCCAGCAGCGTTAACGGGGCTACTGGAAACACCATATATTTT. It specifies CASSVNGATGNTIYF.

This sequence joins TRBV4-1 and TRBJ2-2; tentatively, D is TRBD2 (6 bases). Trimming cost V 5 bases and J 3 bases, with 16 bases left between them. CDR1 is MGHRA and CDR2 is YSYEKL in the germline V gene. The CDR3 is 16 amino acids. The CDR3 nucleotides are TGCGCCAGCAGCACCCCGGGACTCCATTACACCGGGGAGCTGTTTTTT. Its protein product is CASSTPGLHYTGELFF.

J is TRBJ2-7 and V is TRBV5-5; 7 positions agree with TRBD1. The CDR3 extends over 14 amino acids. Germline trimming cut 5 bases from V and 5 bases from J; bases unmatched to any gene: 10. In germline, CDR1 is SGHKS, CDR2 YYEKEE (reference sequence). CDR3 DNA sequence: TGTGCCAGCAGACACAGGGGAATGATCGACGAGCAGTACTTC. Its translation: CASRHRGMIDEQYF.

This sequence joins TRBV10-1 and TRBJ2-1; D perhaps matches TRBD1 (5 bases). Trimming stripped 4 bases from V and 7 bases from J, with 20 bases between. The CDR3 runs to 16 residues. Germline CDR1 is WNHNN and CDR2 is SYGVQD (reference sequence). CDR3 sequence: CASSASRAGRPNEQFF. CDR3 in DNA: TGCGCCAGCAGTGCGTCAAGGGCAGGGCGTCCGAATGAGCAGTTCTTC.

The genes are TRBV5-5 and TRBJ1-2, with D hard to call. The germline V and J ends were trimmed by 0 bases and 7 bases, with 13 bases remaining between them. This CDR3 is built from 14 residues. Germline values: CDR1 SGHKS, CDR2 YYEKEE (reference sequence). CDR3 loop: CASSLEAESSGYTF. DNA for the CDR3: TGTGCCAGCAGCTTGGAGGCCGAATCCAGTGGCTACACCTTC. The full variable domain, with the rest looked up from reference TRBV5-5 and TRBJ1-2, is DAGVTQSPTHLIKTRGQQVTLRCSPISGHKSVSWYQQVLGQGPQFIFQYYEKEERGRGNFPDRFSARQFPNYSSELNVNALLLGDSALYLCASSLEAESSGYTFGSGTRLTVV.

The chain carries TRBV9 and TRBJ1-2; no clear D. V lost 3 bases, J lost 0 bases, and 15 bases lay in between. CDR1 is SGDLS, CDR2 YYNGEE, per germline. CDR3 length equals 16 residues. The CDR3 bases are TGTGCCAGCAGCGCTCAAGACGGAATCGCTAACTATGGCTACACCTTC. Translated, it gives CASSAQDGIANYGYTF.

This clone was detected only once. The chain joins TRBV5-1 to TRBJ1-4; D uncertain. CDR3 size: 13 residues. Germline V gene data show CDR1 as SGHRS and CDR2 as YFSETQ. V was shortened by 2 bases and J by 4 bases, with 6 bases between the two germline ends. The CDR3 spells CASSLDGNEKLFF. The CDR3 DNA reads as TGCGCCAGCAGCTTAGACGGTAATGAAAAACTGTTTTTT. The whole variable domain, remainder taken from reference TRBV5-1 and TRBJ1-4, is KAGVTQTPRYLIKTRGQQVTLSCSPISGHRSVSWYQQTPGQGLQFLFEYFSETQRNKGNFPGRFSGRQFSNSRSEMNVSTLELGDSALYLCASSLDGNEKLFFGSGTQLSVL.

The CDR3 coding sequence is TGTGCCAGCAGCCCCGGACAGGGGAAAGGCAAAAACATTCAGTACTTC. It codes for CASSPGQGKGKNIQYF. The chain has TRBV11-3 and TRBJ2-4, with 9 bases matching TRBD1. Germline lookup yields CDR1 SGHNT and CDR2 YENEEA. The CDR3 runs 16 residues. V trimming: 5 bases; J trimming: 3 bases; junction bases outside the gene matches: 8.

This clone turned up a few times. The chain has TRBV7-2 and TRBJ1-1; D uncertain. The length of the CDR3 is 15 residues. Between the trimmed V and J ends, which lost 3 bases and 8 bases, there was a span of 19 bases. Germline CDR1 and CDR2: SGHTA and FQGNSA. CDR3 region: CASSFRIRRSHEAFF. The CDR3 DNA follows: TGTGCCAGCAGCTTTAGGATAAGACGGAGCCACGAAGCTTTCTTT.

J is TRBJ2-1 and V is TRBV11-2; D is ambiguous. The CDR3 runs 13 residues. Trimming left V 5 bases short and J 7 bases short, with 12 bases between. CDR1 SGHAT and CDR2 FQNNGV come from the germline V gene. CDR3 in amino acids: CASSPGVVNEQFF. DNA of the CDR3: TGTGCCAGCAGCCCTGGGGTGGTTAATGAGCAGTTCTTC.

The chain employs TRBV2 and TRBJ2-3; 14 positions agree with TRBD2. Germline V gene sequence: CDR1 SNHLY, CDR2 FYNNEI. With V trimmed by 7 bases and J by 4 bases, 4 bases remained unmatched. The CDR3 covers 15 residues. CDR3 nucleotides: TGTGCCAGCAAGAGGACTAGCGGGAGGTCAGATACGCAGTATTTT. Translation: CASKRTSGRSDTQYF. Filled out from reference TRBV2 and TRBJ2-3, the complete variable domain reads EPEVTQTPSHQVTQMGQEVILRCVPISNHLYFYWYRQILGQKVEFLVSFYNNEISEKSEIFDDQFSVERPDGSNFTLKIRSTKLEDSAMYFCASKRTSGRSDTQYFGPGTRLTVL.

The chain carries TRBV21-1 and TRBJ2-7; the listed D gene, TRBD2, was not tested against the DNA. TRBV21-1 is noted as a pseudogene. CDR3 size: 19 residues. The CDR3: CASSQPGLADLPFSYEQYF. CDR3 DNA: TGTGCCAGCAGCCAGCCGGGACTAGCGGATCTCCCCTTCTCCTACGAGCAGTACTTC.